This T cell receptor beta chain was profiled in a study of technical replicates of blood from a few donors. The table came from immunoSEQ multiplex PCR; TCRdb's copy has only in-frame clones and leaves some out. The table lists approximately 70,000 clones, 98% of them singletons. The clonotype originates from a human donor in good health. Sequenced input: T cells isolated from PBMCs.

CDR3 sequence (DNA): TGTGCCAGCAGCTTAGATTGGACTAGTGCCGGGGAGCTGTTTTTT. It codes for CASSLDWTSAGELFF. This sequence joins TRBV7-6 and TRBJ2-2, with 7 bases aligning to TRBD2. This CDR3 is 15 amino acids long. The ends lost 1 base at V and 6 bases at J; junction bases unmatched: 5. CDR1 and CDR2 (germline): SGHVS, FNYEAQ. Full variable domain (rest looked up from reference TRBV7-6 and TRBJ2-2): GAGVSQSPRYKVTKRGQDVALRCDPISGHVSLYWYRQALGQGPEFLTYFNYEAQQDKSGLPNDRFSAERPEGSISTLTIQRTEQRDSAMYRCASSLDWTSAGELFFGEGSRLTVL.